This T cell receptor (beta chain) was recorded in a study of T cell clonotyping in hematopoietic cell transplantation. Study results and caveats: Recipient TCR diversity dropped after transplant; expanded clonotypes rose from day 30 to 180. Graft donor and pretransplant recipient Inverse Simpson Index values predicted broader posttransplant TCR diversity.

The CDR3 is made up of 13 amino acids. Per germline, CDR1 SEHNR and CDR2 FQNEAQ (reference sequence). Trimming removed 3 bases at V and 6 bases at J, with 12 bases between. The time point is: recipient sample about 28 days before transplant, after cytoreduction. Recipient blood drawn about 28 days pretransplant and days 30, 100, 180 after. As to this clone: No antigen is known for it.

Sequencing used immunoSEQ multiplex PCR; TCRdb keeps in-frame clones, though not all of them. The sample contains 65,000 to 80,000 clones, 90% to 96% of which appear only once. The J gene is TRBJ2-7, the V gene TRBV7-9; D possibly matches TRBD1 or TRBD2 (5 bases each). The source of this sequence is a woman between 50 and 59 years old with acute myeloid leukemia. Some clones in this sample may be carry-over from other donors' samples. The specimen was peripheral blood mononuclear cells, collected before stem cell transplant. The CDR3 loop reads CASSFGTVGEQYF. The CDR3 bases are TGTGCCAGCAGCTTCGGGACGGTGGGCGAGCAGTACTTC. Together with reference TRBV7-9 and TRBJ2-7, the CDR3 gives the full variable domain: DTGVSQNPRHKITKRGQNVTFRCDPISEHNRLYWYRQTLGQGPEFLTYFQNEAQLEKSRLLSDRFSAERPKGSFSTLEIQRTEQGDSAMYLCASSFGTVGEQYFGPGTRLTVT.